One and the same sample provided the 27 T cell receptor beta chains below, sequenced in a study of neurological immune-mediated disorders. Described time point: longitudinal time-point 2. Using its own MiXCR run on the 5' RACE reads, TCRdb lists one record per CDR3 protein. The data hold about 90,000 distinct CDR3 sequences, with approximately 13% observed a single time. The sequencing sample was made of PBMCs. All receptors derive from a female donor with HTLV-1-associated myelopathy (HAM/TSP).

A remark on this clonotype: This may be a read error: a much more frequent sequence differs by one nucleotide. The CDR3 is CASSETGANTWELFF. DNA of the CDR3: TGTGCCAGCAGCGAGACAGGAGCTAACACCTGGGAGCTGTTTTTT. This sequence joins TRBV9 and TRBJ2-2; a possible D gene is TRBD1 (6 bases). The CDR3 consists of 15 residues. Germline V lookup: CDR1 SGDLS, CDR2 YYNGEE.

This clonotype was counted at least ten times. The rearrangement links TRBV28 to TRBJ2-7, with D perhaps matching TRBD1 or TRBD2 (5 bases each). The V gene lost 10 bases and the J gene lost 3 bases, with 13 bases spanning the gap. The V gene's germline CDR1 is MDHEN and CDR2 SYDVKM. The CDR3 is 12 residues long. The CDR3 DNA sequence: TGTGCCACCGAGGGACGGCTCTACGAGCAGTACTTC. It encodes CATEGRLYEQYF.

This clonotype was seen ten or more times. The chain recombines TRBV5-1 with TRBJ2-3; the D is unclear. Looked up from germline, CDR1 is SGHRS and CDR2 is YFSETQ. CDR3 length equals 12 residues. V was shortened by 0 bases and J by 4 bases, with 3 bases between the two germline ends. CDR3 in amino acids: CASSLVADTQYF. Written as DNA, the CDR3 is TGCGCCAGCAGCTTGGTAGCAGATACGCAGTATTTT.

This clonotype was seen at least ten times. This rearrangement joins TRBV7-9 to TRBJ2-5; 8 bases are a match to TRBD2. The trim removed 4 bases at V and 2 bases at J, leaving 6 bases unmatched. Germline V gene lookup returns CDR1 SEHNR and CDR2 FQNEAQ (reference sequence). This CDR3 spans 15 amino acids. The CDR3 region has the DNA TGTGCCAGCAGCTCCCCCGGGACTAGACAAGAGACCCAGTACTTC. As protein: CASSSPGTRQETQYF.

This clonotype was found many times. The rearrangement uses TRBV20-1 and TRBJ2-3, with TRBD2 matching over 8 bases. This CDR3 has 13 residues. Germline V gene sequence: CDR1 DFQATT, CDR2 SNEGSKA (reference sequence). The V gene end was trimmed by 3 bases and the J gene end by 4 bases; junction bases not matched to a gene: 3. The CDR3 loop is CSASGGAPDTQYF. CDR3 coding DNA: TGCAGTGCTAGCGGGGGGGCCCCAGATACGCAGTATTTT.

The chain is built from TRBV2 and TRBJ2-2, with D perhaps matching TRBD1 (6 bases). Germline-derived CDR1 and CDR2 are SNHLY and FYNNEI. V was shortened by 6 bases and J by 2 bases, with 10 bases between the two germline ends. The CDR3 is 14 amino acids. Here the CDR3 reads CASRQGHNTGELFF. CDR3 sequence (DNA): TGTGCCAGCAGACAGGGCCACAACACCGGGGAGCTGTTTTTT. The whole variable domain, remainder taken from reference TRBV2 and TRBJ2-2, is EPEVTQTPSHQVTQMGQEVILRCVPISNHLYFYWYRQILGQKVEFLVSFYNNEISEKSEIFDDQFSVERPDGSNFTLKIRSTKLEDSAMYFCASRQGHNTGELFFGEGSRLTVL.

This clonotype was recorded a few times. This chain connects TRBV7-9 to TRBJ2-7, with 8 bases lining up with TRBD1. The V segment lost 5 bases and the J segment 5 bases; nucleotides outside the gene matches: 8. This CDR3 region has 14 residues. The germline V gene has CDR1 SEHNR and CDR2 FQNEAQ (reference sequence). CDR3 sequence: CASSPRDRGDEQYF. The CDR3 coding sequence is TGTGCCAGCAGCCCCCGCGACAGGGGTGACGAGCAGTACTTC.

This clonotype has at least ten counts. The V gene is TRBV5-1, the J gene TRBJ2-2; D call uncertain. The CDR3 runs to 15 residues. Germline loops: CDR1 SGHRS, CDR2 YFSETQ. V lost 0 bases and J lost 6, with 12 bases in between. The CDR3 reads CASSLEGIGAGELFF. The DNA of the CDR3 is TGCGCCAGCAGCTTGGAGGGTATAGGTGCCGGGGAGCTGTTTTTT.

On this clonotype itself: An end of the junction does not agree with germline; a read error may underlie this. The CDR3 bases are TGTGCAAGCAGCTTAACCGGGAGCGGGACCCAGTACTTC. It encodes CASSLTGSGTQYF. The V call is TRBV7-9, the J call TRBJ2-5; perhaps TRBD2 as D (6 bases). Germline CDR1 SEHNR, CDR2 FQNEAQ (reference sequence). The CDR3 is 13 residues long.

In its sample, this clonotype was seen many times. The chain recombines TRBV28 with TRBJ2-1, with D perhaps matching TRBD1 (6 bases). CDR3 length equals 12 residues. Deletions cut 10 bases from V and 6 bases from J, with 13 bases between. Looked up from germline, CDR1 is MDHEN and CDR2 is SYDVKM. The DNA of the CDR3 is TGTGCCATAAACAGGGTCGGCAATGAGCAGTTCTTC. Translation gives CAINRVGNEQFF.

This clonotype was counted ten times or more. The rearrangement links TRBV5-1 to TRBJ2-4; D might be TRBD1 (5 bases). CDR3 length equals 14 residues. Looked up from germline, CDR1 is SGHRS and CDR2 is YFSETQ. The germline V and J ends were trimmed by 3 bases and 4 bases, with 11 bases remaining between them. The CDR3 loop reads CASSSQGVKNIQYF. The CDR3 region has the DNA TGCGCCAGCAGCTCACAAGGGGTGAAAAACATTCAGTACTTC. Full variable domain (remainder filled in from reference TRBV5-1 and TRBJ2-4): KAGVTQTPRYLIKTRGQQVTLSCSPISGHRSVSWYQQTPGQGLQFLFEYFSETQRNKGNFPGRFSGRQFSNSRSEMNVSTLELGDSALYLCASSSQGVKNIQYFGAGTRLSVL.

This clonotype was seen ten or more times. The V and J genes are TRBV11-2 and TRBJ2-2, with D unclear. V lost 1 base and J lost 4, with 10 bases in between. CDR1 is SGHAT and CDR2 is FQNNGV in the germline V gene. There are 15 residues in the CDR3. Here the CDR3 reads CASSLVPGGTGELFF. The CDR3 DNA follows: TGTGCCAGCAGCTTAGTCCCTGGTGGCACCGGGGAGCTGTTTTTT.

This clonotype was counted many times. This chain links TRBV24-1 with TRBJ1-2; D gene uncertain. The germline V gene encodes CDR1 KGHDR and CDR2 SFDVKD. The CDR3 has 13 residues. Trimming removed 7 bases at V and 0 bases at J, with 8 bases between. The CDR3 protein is CATSHTPNYGYTF. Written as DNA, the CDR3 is TGTGCCACCAGCCACACACCTAACTATGGCTACACCTTC.

CDR3 region: CASSKLGGEYEQYF. In DNA form, the CDR3 reads TGTGCCAGCAGCAAACTGGGGGGCGAGTACGAGCAGTACTTC. The chain links TRBV14 to TRBJ2-7; possibly TRBD1 or TRBD2 for D (6 bases each). This CDR3 comprises 14 residues. With 5 bases removed from V and 4 bases from J, the gap between germline ends came to 15 bases. Germline-derived CDR1 and CDR2 are SGHDN and FVKESK.

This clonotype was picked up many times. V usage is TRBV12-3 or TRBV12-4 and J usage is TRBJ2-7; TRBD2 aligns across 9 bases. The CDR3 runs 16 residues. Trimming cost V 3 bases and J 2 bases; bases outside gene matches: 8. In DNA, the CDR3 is TGTGCCAGCAGTTTCCCCGATAGCGGGGGTCCCTACGAGCAGTACTTC. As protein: CASSFPDSGGPYEQYF.

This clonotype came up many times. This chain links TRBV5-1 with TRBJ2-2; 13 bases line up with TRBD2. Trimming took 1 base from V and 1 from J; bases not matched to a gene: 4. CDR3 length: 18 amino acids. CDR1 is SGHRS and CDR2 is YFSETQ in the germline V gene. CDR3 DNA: TGCGCCAGCAGCTTGTCGGGACTAGCGGGGTTGAACACCGGGGAGCTGTTTTTT. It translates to CASSLSGLAGLNTGELFF.

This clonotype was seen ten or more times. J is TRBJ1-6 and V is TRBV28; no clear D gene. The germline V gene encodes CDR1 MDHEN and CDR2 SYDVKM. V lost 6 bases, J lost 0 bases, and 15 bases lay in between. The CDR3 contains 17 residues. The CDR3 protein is CASRKPGWFSYNSPLHF. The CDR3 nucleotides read TGTGCCAGCAGAAAGCCAGGCTGGTTCTCCTATAATTCACCCCTCCACTTT.

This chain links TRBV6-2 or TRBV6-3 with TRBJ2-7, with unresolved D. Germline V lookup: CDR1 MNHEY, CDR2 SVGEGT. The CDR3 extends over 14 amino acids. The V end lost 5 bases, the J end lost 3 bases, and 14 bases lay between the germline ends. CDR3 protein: CASSNPGLGYEQYF. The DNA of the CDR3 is TGTGCCAGCAGTAACCCCGGGCTAGGCTACGAGCAGTACTTC.

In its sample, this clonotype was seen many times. CDR3 protein: CASSLDPVSDSPLHF. The DNA for the CDR3 is TGCGCCAGCAGCTTGGATCCGGTGTCGGATTCACCCCTCCACTTT. The chain has TRBV5-1 and TRBJ1-6; D is uncertain. The V gene's germline CDR1 is SGHRS and CDR2 YFSETQ. This CDR3 contains 15 residues. The V gene lost 0 bases and the J gene lost 8 bases, with 12 bases spanning the gap. The variable domain in full, completed from reference TRBV5-1 and TRBJ1-6, reads KAGVTQTPRYLIKTRGQQVTLSCSPISGHRSVSWYQQTPGQGLQFLFEYFSETQRNKGNFPGRFSGRQFSNSRSEMNVSTLELGDSALYLCASSLDPVSDSPLHFGNGTRLTVT.

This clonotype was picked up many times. The chain's CDR3 is CASSFRTAQGNSPLHF. The CDR3 region has the DNA TGTGCCAGCAGTTTTAGGACGGCGCAGGGGAATTCACCCCTCCACTTT. The rearrangement links TRBV28 to TRBJ1-6; a weak D match, TRBD1 (6 bases). Trimming stripped 3 bases from V and 7 bases from J, with 16 bases between. The germline CDR1 and CDR2 sequences are MDHEN and SYDVKM. This CDR3 comprises 16 residues.

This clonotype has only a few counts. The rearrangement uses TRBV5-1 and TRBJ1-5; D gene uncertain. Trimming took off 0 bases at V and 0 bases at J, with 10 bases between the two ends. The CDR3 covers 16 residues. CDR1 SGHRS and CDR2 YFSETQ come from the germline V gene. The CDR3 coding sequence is TGCGCCAGCAGCTTGGGTGTCGACTATAGCAATCAGCCCCAGCATTTT. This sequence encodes CASSLGVDYSNQPQHF.

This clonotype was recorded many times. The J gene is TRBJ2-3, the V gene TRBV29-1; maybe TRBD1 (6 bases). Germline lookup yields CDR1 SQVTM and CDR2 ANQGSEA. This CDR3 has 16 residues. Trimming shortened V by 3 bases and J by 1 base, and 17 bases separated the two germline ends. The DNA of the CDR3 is TGCAGCGTTGAGGGTGAAGGTTCAGGGGGCACAGATACGCAGTATTTT. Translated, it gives CSVEGEGSGGTDTQYF.

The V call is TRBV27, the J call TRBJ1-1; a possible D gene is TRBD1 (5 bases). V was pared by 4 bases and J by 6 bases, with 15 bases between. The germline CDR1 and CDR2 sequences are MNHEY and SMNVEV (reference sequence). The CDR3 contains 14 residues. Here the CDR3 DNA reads TGTGCCAGCAGTTCCATCAACGGGGACGCTGAAGCTTTCTTT. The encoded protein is CASSSINGDAEAFF.

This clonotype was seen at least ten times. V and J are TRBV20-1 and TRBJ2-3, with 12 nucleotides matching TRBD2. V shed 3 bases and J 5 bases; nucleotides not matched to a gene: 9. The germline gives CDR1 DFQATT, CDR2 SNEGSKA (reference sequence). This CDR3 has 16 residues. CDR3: CSASPPTSGGGDTQYF. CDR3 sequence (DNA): TGCAGTGCTAGTCCTCCGACTAGCGGGGGCGGAGATACGCAGTATTTT.

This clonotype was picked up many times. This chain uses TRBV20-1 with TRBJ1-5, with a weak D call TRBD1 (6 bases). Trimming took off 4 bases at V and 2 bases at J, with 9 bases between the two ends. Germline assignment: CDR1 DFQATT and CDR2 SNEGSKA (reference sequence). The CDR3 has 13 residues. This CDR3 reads CSATGVGNQPQHF. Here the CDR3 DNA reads TGCAGTGCTACAGGGGTGGGCAATCAGCCCCAGCATTTT.

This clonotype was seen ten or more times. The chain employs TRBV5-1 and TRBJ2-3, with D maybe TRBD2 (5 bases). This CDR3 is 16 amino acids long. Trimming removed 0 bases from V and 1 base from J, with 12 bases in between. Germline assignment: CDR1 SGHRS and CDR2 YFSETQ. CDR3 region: CASSLASAGGTDTQYF. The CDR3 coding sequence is TGCGCCAGCAGCTTGGCCAGCGCGGGCGGCACAGATACGCAGTATTTT. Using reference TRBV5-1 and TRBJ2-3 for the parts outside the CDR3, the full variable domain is KAGVTQTPRYLIKTRGQQVTLSCSPISGHRSVSWYQQTPGQGLQFLFEYFSETQRNKGNFPGRFSGRQFSNSRSEMNVSTLELGDSALYLCASSLASAGGTDTQYFGPGTRLTVL.

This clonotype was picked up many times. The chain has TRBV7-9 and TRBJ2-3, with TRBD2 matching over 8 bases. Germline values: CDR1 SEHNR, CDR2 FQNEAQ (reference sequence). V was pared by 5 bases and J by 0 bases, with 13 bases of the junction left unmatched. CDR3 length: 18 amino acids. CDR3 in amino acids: CASSQGLSGGVSTDTQYF. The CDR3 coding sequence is TGTGCCAGCAGCCAGGGACTGAGCGGGGGAGTAAGCACAGATACGCAGTATTTT.